This T cell receptor beta chain was sequenced during a study of PD-1 blockade in classical Hodgkin lymphoma. Brentuximab vedotin exposure varied, and every patient relapsed after autologous stem cell transplantation. The study, taken as a whole, reports: TCR diversity in CD4+, not CD8+, cells rose significantly by C4D1. Possibly reflecting disease activity or prior therapy, repertoire differences have causes that remain undefined. Baseline diversity resembling that of newly diagnosed patients was seen in complete responders.

CDR3 length: 15 residues. Germline CDR1 reads MNHNY; CDR2 reads SVGAGI (reference sequence). Trimming took 6 bases from V and 0 from J, leaving 11 bases between them. Assay used: immunoSEQ multiplex PCR; TCRdb lists only in-frame clones, some missing. Of tens of thousands of clones in the sample, just under 75% were seen once. This clone was detected only a few times. Its antigen is unknown. This clonotype was obtained from a human donor with classical Hodgkin lymphoma. Sample: peripheral blood mononuclear cells (PBMCs), taken before the second cycle of nivolumab. The rearrangement links TRBV6-6 to TRBJ1-4; D is perhaps TRBD1 (6 bases). The DNA of the CDR3 is TGTGCCAGCAGGGCCAGGGGCTCAACTAATGAAAAACTGTTTTTT. Residues: CASRARGSTNEKLFF.